This T cell receptor beta chain came from a study of blood T cell repertoires in COVID-19. At the level of the study: Material from acute and convalescent COVID-19 was sourced from the United States, Italy and Spain.

Repertoires were generated with immunoSEQ multiplex PCR, while TCRdb's copy carries only in-frame clones and drops some. Found here are some 140,000 clones, over 75% of them singletons; the top ten hold 0.63%. Germline loops: CDR1 SGHTA, CDR2 FQGNSA. The CDR3 contains 19 residues. Points on this clone: At one boundary the junction diverges from the germline segment, which might be a read error.

A Seattle source enrolled patients during active infection and followed them longitudinally. This chain uses TRBV7-2 with TRBJ2-1, with 12 bases that match TRBD2. The sequenced material came from peripheral blood. This clonotype was obtained from a man aged 55 to 70 with COVID-19, enrolled during active disease. DNA of the CDR3: TGTGCCAGCAGTTTAGACGGACTAGCGGGACTAATTCGTGAGAATGAGCAGTTCTTC. Residues: CASSLDGLAGLIRENEQFF.